This T cell receptor (beta chain) derives from a study of T cells in localized non-small cell lung cancer. Findings and limits, study-wide: Adjacent lung exhibited a median of about 50 among the 100 most abundant tumor clones. Owing to sequencing of a solitary tumor region, heterogeneity cannot be discounted. Higher T cell density in the blood was associated with longer overall survival, whereas higher adjacent-lung clonality associated with shorter survival. The greatest T cell clonality was found in uninvolved adjacent lung (higher than in tumor).

A remark on this clone: Its matching antigen is unknown.

The V and J ends lost 4 bases and 4 bases, in that order; junction bases with no gene match: 12. The germline V gene has CDR1 LGHNA and CDR2 YSLEER. The CDR3 runs 16 residues. Here immunoSEQ multiplex PCR was the method, and the copy in TCRdb shows in-frame clones only, minus some. This table holds 20,000 to 25,000 clones, about 90% found once. The specimen comprised PBMCs, sampled before any cancer treatment. The chain joins TRBV4-3 to TRBJ1-1, with 7 positions matching TRBD1. The receptor's source is a man aged 40 to 75 with stage II squamous cell lung carcinoma. This CDR3 is CASSPLGTGESTEAFF. CDR3 nucleotide sequence: TGCGCCAGCAGCCCTCTAGGAACAGGGGAGAGCACTGAAGCTTTCTTT.